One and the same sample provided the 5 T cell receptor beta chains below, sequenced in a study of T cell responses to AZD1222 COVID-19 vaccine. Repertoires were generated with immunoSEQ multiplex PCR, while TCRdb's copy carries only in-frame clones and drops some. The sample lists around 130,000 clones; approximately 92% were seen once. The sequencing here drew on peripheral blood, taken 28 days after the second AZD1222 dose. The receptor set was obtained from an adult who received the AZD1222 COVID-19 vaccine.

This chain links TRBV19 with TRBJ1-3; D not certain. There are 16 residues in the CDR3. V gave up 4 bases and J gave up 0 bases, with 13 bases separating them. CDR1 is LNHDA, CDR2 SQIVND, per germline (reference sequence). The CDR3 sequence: CASSTPRTGSGNTIYF. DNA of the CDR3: TGTGCCAGTAGTACTCCAAGGACGGGCTCTGGAAACACCATATATTTT.

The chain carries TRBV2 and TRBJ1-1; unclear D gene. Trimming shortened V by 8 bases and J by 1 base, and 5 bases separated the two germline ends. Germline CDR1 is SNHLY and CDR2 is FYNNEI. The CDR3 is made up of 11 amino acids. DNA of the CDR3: TGTGCCAGCGCGTGGAACACTGAAGCTTTCTTT. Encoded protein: CASAWNTEAFF.

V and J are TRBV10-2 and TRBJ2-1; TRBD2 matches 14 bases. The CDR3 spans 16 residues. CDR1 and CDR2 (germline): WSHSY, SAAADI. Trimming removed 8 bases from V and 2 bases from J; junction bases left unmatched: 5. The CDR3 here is CASSGLAGATYNEQFF. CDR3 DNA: TGCGCCAGCTCGGGACTAGCGGGGGCAACCTACAATGAGCAGTTCTTC.

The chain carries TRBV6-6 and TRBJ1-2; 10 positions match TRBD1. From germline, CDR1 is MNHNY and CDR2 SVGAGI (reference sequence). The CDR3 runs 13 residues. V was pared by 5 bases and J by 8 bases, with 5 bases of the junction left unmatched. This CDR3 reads CASSGGTGEGYTF. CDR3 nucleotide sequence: TGTGCCAGCAGTGGAGGGACAGGGGAGGGCTACACCTTC.

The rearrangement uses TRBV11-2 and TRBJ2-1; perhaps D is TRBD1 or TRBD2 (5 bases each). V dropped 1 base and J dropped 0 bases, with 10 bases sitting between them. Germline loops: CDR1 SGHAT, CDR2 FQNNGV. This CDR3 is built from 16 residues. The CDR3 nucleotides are TGTGCCAGCAGCTTAGCAGCAGGGAGCTCCTACAATGAGCAGTTCTTC. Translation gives CASSLAAGSSYNEQFF.